These T cell receptor beta chains were read from a single sample in a study of blood T cells in healthy people across ages. MiXCR, applied by TCRdb to the 5' RACE reads, yields one record per CDR3 protein. Here the sample spans hundreds of thousands of distinct CDR3 sequences, around 50% being singletons. Sequencing used blood. These receptors were obtained from an elderly man in good health. Both conserved end residues are part of each CDR3. The D gene is left open where the match is weak. The size entry is marked missing in some rows and otherwise reads once, few, many or a size class.

clone_size	v_call	j_call	d_call	cdr3_nt	cdr3_aa
few	TRBV18	TRBJ2-3	TRBD2	TGTGCCAGCTCACCCGGACTAGCGACTCTAGATACGCAGTATTTT	CASSPGLATLDTQYF
.	TRBV28	TRBJ1-1	.	TGTGCCAGCAGTTCCCCAGGCCCATCGGTTGAAGCTTTCTTT	CASSSPGPSVEAFF
few	TRBV7-9	TRBJ2-3	TRBD2	TGTGCCAGCAGCTTAGCCCTGCGGGAGAGCACAGATACGCAGTATTTT	CASSLALRESTDTQYF
.	TRBV4-1	TRBJ2-5	TRBD1	TGCGCCAGCAGCAGGGACAGCCAATACAATGAGCAGTACTTC	CASSRDSQYNEQYF
.	TRBV6-1	TRBJ2-5	.	TGTGCCAGCAGTGGGGCCAGCAATATCCAAGAGACCCAGTACTTC	CASSGASNIQETQYF
.	TRBV28	TRBJ1-4	.	TGTGCCAGCAGGTCGGCCGGGACCCTGACTGAAAAACTGTTTTTT	CASRSAGTLTEKLFF
.	TRBV28	TRBJ2-7	TRBD1	TGTGCCAGCAGCGCCGGGACAGCCCCTCTCTCCTACGAGCAGTACTTC	CASSAGTAPLSYEQYF
.	TRBV7-9	TRBJ1-4	TRBD1	TGTGCCAGCAGCCCACCCCCCGGGACAGACCCTGAAAAACTGTTTTTT	CASSPPPGTDPEKLFF
few	TRBV29-1	TRBJ1-1	TRBD1	TGCAGCGCCAGGGGGGGGCGGAACACTGAAGCTTTCTTT	CSARGGRNTEAFF
.	TRBV29-1	TRBJ2-5	TRBD2	TGCAGCGTTGGGCTAGCGGGCTCCCGAGAGACCCAGTACTTC	CSVGLAGSRETQYF
once	TRBV28	TRBJ2-1	TRBD2	TGTGCCAGCCACCCCGTTGGGACTAGCGGGAGATATGAGCAGTTCTTC	CASHPVGTSGRYEQFF
few	TRBV6-1	TRBJ2-3	TRBD2	TGTGCCAGCAGTCCCCGAGCGTCCGGGAGGGCCACAGATACGCAGTATTTT	CASSPRASGRATDTQYF
.	TRBV7-2	TRBJ2-6	.	TGTGCCAGCAGCTATAACAGGCGACGATTTGGGGCCAACGTCCTGACTTTC	CASSYNRRRFGANVLTF
.	TRBV2	TRBJ2-5	.	TGTGCCAGCAGTGAAGCTTCCGGGGCTCGGAAGACCCAGTACTTC	CASSEASGARKTQYF
few	TRBV5-1	TRBJ2-3	TRBD2	TGCGCCAGCAGCTTCACTAGCGGGGGGTCAAGCACAGATACGCAGTATTTT	CASSFTSGGSSTDTQYF
few	TRBV2	TRBJ1-1	.	TGTGCCAGCAGTGCGGAAGGGGTCGGGAACACTGAAGCTTTCTTT	CASSAEGVGNTEAFF
once	TRBV9	TRBJ2-3	TRBD2	TGTGCCAGCAGCGAGCGAGCGGGGGGGCCTTATACGCAGTATTTT	CASSERAGGPYTQYF
.	TRBV6-2/TRBV6-3	TRBJ2-4	TRBD2	TGTGCCAGCAAAAGGGACGGGACTAGTCCCTTTAGGAACCTTCAGTACTTC	CASKRDGTSPFRNLQYF
.	TRBV6-2/TRBV6-3	TRBJ2-7	TRBD2	TGTGCCAGCAGTTACGGCGGGAGGGCCTCCTACGAGCAGTACTTC	CASSYGGRASYEQYF
.	TRBV9	TRBJ2-1	TRBD2	TGTGCCAGCAGCGTTGGGGACTACTCCTACAATGAGCAGTTCTTC	CASSVGDYSYNEQFF
few	TRBV7-2	TRBJ1-6	.	TGTGGCTCCAGGGGAAATTCACCCCTCCACTTT	CGSRGNSPLHF
few	TRBV5-1	TRBJ2-1	.	TGCGCCAGCAGCGTGACTAGTATTTATGAGCAGTTCTTC	CASSVTSIYEQFF
.	TRBV20-1	TRBJ1-4	.	TGCAGTGCGCCCTCCCGGGGCCCGGGTCTGTTTTTT	CSAPSRGPGLFF
.	TRBV4-3	TRBJ1-6	TRBD1	TGCGCCAGCACCGCGGACAGGGGTAATTCACCCCTCCACTTT	CASTADRGNSPLHF
.	TRBV4-3	TRBJ2-5	TRBD2	TGCGCCAGCAGCCTAGCCGGGGGGGCGGGAGAGACCCAGTACTTC	CASSLAGGAGETQYF
few	TRBV20-1	TRBJ2-3	.	TGCAGTGCTCCGAACCGACAGAACTCGGGAGATACGCAGTATTTT	CSAPNRQNSGDTQYF
.	TRBV7-2	TRBJ2-7	.	TGTGCCAGCAGTGTAGACCGTAGGGGTTCCGAGCAGTACTTC	CASSVDRRGSEQYF
once	TRBV7-9	TRBJ2-7	.	TGTGCCAGCAGCTTAATTGGGCGGGACGAGCAGTACTTC	CASSLIGRDEQYF
few	TRBV7-9	TRBJ2-7	TRBD1	TGTGCCAGCAGCGCTAACAGGGGTTCGCAGTACTTC	CASSANRGSQYF
.	TRBV9	TRBJ1-4	TRBD1	TGTGCCAGCAGCGTAGCTAATGGACAGGGTAATGAAAAACTGTTTTTT	CASSVANGQGNEKLFF
.	TRBV29-1	TRBJ2-3	TRBD2	TGCAGCGTTGATGGTAGCGGGAGCCCAGATACGCAGTATTTT	CSVDGSGSPDTQYF
few	TRBV20-1	TRBJ1-2	TRBD1	TGCAGTCGATATGAGAGACAGGGCAACTATGGCTACACCTTC	CSRYERQGNYGYTF
few	TRBV7-2	TRBJ2-4	TRBD2	TGTGCCAGCAATCCGGGGGGGCAAAACATTCAGTACTTC	CASNPGGQNIQYF
.	TRBV20-1	TRBJ1-2	.	TGCAGTCCCCACTTTGGGGGATCTTATGGCTACACCTTC	CSPHFGGSYGYTF
many	TRBV6-1	TRBJ2-2	.	TGTGCCAGCAGGCGACAGGGATCTAGCGGGTCTACCGGGGAGCTGTTTTTT	CASRRQGSSGSTGELFF
.	TRBV11-1	TRBJ2-1	.	TGTGCCAGCAGCGTAGAAGCTGGGGGCAATGAGCAGTTCTTC	CASSVEAGGNEQFF
.	TRBV29-1	TRBJ1-2	.	TGCAGCGTTGGAGCGAAGGTCGATGGCTACACCTTC	CSVGAKVDGYTF
few	TRBV29-1	TRBJ2-3	.	TGCAGCGTTGAGGGGGGTAGGGACCAAGGCGAAGATACGCAGTATTTT	CSVEGGRDQGEDTQYF
.	TRBV2	TRBJ2-4	.	TGTGCCAGCAGGGACGACGGCCAGGGGGGTAACATTCAGTACTTC	CASRDDGQGGNIQYF
few	TRBV20-1	TRBJ2-3	.	TGCAGTGCTAGTTTCGGGAGCCACCCAGATACGCAGTATTTT	CSASFGSHPDTQYF
.	TRBV10-3	TRBJ2-1	.	TGTGCCATCAGTGACCTTAAAGGGGAGCCAACGTACAATGAGCAGTTCTTC	CAISDLKGEPTYNEQFF